Sequencing of this TCR beta chain was carried out in a study of circulating CD8 cells and anti-PD-1 response in melanoma. Study-wide background: Every 2 weeks, patients got 3 mg/kg nivolumab intravenously. Complete or partial response defined responders; stable or progressive disease, non-responders. Study-wide points: Published repertoire comparisons used only baseline and M1 samples from a small cohort with few responders.

Sorting of live CD3+CD8+TCRalphabeta+ cells by PD-1 and/or TIGIT gave four subsets. This clonotype occurred a few times. Its specificity is unknown. Each library started from about 15 ng of total RNA using the QIAseq Immune Repertoire TCR panel. TCRdb reprocessed the reads with MiXCR, giving one entry per CDR3 protein. The sample shows roughly 1,100 distinct CDR3 sequences, 6.3% of them seen only once. With 7 bases removed from V and 3 bases from J, the gap between germline ends came to 1 base. CDR1 LNHDA and CDR2 SQIVND come from the germline V gene (reference sequence). This CDR3 spans 10 amino acids.

The sample was CD8+ T cells from PBMCs, taken at baseline or after one month of anti-PD-1 therapy (not recorded which). The gene calls are TRBV19 and TRBJ1-5; no clear D. The receptor comes from a human donor with melanoma. CDR3 coding DNA: TGTGCCAGTAACAATCAGCCCCAGCATTTT. Amino acids: CASNNQPQHF.